This TCR beta chain stems from a study of cytomegalovirus exposure and HLA in healthy donors. General observations from the study: The listing of roughly 160 TCR beta chains classed them as cytomegalovirus-associated. Many donors shared some public TCRs, even though most TCR sequences were rare.

Regarding this clone: No antigen is known for it.

Some clones are missing from TCRdb's copy, which holds only in-frame ones; the method was immunoSEQ multiplex PCR. The sample shows about 130,000 clones, approximately 91% of them seen only once. Sequenced material: PBMCs. The TCR sequence derives from a man in his thirties or forties in good health and CMV-seronegative.

This CDR3 reads CASSIDLGTSGSGDEQFF. CDR3 DNA sequence: TGTGCCAGTAGTATAGATCTCGGGACTAGCGGGAGTGGGGATGAGCAGTTCTTC. V usage is TRBV19 and J usage is TRBJ2-1, with 14 bases lining up with TRBD2. The CDR3 consists of 18 residues. V lost 0 bases, J lost 8 bases, and 9 bases stayed unmatched. The germline gives CDR1 LNHDA, CDR2 SQIVND (reference sequence).